This record covers a single T cell receptor beta chain. Germline V CDR1 and CDR2: SGHKS, YYEKEE (reference sequence). The CDR3 consists of 17 residues. Germline trimming cut 3 bases from V and 10 bases from J; bases unmatched to any gene: 14. The data are from a study of control samples from healthy donors and cancer patients. TCRdb's table, derived via immunoSEQ multiplex PCR, lists solely in-frame clones and lacks some. The sample consists of under 30,000 clones, 75% to 85% of them appearing once. This TCR derives from a woman in her sixties with head and neck cancer. The chain couples TRBV5-5 to TRBJ2-1; 12 bases fit TRBD2. The specimen was PBMCs. DNA for the CDR3: TGTGCCAGCAGCTCGCTAACCCTAGCGGGAGGGCATGGGGAGCAGTTCTTC. This sequence encodes CASSSLTLAGGHGEQFF.